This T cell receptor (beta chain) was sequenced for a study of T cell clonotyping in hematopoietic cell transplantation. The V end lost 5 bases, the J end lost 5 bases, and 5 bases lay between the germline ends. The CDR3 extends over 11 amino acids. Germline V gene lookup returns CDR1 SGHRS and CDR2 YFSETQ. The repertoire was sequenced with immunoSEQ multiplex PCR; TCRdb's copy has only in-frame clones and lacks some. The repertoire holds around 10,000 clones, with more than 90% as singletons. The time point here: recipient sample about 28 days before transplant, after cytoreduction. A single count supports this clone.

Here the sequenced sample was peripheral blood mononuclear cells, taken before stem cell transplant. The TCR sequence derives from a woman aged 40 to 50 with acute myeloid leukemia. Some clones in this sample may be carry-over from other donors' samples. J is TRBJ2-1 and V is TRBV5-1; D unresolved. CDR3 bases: TGCGCCAGCAGACAGAACAATGAGCAGTTCTTC. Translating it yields CASRQNNEQFF.